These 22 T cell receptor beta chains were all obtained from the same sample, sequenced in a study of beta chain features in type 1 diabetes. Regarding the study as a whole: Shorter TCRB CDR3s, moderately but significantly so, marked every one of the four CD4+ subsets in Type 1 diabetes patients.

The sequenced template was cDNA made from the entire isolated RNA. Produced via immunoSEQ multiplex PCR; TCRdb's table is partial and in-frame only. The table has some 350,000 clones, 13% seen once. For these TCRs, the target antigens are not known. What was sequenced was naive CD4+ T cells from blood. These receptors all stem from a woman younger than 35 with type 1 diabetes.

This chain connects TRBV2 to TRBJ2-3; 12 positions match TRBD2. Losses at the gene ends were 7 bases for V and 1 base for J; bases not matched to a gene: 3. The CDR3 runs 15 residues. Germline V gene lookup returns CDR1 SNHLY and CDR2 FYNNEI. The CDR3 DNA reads TGTGCCAGCACGGGACTAGCGGGTCGCACAGATACGCAGTATTTT. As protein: CASTGLAGRTDTQYF. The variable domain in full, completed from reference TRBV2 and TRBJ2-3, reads EPEVTQTPSHQVTQMGQEVILRCVPISNHLYFYWYRQILGQKVEFLVSFYNNEISEKSEIFDDQFSVERPDGSNFTLKIRSTKLEDSAMYFCASTGLAGRTDTQYFGPGTRLTVL.

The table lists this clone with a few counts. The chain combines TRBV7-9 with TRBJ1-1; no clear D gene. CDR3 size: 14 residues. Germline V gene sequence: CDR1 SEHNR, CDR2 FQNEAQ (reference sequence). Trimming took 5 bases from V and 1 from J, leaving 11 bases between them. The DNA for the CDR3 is TGTGCCAGCAGCCTCCGGGGAGCGAACACTGAAGCTTTCTTT. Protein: CASSLRGANTEAFF.

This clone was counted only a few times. Here the CDR3 reads CASSFSRQNTEAFF. DNA for the CDR3: TGTGCCAGCAGTTTCTCACGACAGAACACTGAAGCTTTCTTT. The chain combines TRBV28 with TRBJ1-1; D is unclear. Trimming took off 3 bases at V and 1 base at J, with 9 bases between the two ends. Per germline, CDR1 MDHEN and CDR2 SYDVKM. This CDR3 region has 14 residues.

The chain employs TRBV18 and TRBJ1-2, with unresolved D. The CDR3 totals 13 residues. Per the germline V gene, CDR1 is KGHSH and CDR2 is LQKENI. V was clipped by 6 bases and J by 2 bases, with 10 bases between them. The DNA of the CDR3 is TGTGCCAGCTCTCCCACAGAGAACTATGGCTACACCTTC. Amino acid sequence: CASSPTENYGYTF.

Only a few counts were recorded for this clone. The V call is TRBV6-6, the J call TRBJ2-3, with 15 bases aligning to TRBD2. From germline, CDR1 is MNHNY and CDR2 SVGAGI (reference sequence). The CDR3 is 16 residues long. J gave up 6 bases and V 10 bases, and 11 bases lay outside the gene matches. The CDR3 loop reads CATSLGLAGGPDTQYF. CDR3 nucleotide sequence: TGTGCCACCTCATTAGGACTAGCGGGAGGGCCGGATACGCAGTATTTT.

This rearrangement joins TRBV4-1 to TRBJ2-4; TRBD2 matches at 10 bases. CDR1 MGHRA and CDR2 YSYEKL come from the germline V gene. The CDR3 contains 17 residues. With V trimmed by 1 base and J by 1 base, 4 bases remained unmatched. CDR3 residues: CASSQGGLADAKNIQYF. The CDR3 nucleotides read TGCGCCAGCAGCCAAGGCGGACTAGCGGACGCCAAAAACATTCAGTACTTC.

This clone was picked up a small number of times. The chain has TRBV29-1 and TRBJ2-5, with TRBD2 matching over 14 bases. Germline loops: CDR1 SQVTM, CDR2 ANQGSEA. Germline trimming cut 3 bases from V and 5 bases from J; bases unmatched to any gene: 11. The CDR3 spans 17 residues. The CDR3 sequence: CSVDTPGLAGVWETQYF. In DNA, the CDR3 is TGCAGCGTTGACACCCCGGGACTAGCGGGAGTTTGGGAGACCCAGTACTTC.

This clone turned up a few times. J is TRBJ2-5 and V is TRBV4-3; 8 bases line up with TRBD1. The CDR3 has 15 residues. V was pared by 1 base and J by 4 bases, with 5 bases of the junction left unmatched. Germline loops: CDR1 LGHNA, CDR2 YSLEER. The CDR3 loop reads CASSQGGQGAETQYF. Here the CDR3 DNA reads TGCGCCAGCAGCCAAGGGGGCCAGGGGGCAGAGACCCAGTACTTC.

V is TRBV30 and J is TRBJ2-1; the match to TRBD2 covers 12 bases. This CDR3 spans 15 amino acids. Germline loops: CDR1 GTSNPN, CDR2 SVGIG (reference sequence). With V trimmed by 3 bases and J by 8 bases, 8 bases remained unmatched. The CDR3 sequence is CAWRGGASGRDEQFF. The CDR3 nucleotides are TGTGCCTGGAGGGGCGGAGCTAGCGGGAGGGATGAGCAGTTCTTC.

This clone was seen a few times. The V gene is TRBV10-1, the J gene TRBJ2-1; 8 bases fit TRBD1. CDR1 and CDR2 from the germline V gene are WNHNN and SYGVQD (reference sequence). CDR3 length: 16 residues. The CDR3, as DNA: TGCGTCCATGTGACAGGGGCCTATTACTCCTACAATGAGCAGTTCTTC. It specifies CVHVTGAYYSYNEQFF.

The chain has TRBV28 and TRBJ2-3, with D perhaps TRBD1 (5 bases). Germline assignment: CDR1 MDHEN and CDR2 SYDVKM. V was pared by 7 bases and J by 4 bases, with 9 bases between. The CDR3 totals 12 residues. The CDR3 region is CASNKQADTQYF. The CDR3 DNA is TGTGCCAGCAATAAACAGGCAGATACGCAGTATTTT.

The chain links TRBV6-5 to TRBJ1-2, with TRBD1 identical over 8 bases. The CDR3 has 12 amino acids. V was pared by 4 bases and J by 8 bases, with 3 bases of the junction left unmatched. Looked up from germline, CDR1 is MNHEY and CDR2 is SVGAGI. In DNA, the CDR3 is TGTGCCAGCAGTTCCGGACAGGGCGGCTACACCTTC. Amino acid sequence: CASSSGQGGYTF.

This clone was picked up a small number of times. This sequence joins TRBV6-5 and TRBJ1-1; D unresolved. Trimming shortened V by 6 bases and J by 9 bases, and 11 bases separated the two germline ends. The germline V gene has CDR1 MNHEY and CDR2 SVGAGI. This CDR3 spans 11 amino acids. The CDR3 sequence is CASRIENQAFF. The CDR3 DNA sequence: TGTGCCAGCAGGATAGAGAACCAAGCTTTCTTT.

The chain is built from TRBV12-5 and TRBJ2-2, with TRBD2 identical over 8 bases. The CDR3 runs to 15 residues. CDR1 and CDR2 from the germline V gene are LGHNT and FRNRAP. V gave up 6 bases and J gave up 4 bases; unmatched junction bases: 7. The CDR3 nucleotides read TGTGCTAGTGGCCAAAAGCGGGAGAGCACCGGGGAGCTGTTTTTT. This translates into CASGQKRESTGELFF.

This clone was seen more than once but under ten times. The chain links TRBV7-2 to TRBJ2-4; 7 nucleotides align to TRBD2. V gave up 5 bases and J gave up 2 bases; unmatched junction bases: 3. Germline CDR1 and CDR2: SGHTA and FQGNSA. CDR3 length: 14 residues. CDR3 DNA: TGTGCCAGCAGCCCCGGGGGGACCAAAAACATTCAGTACTTC. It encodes CASSPGGTKNIQYF.

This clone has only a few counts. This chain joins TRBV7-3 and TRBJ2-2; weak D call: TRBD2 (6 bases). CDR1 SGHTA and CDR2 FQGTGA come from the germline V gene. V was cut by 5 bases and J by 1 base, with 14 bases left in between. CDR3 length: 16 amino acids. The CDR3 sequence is CASSQAGSLNTGELFF. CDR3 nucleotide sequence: TGTGCCAGCAGCCAGGCGGGGAGCCTGAACACCGGGGAGCTGTTTTTT.

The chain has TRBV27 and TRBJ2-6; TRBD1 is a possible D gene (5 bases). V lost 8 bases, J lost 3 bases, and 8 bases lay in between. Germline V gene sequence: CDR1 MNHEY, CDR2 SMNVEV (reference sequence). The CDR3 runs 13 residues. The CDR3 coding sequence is TGTGCCAGCGCCCAGGGTGGGGCCAACGTCCTGACTTTC. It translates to CASAQGGANVLTF.

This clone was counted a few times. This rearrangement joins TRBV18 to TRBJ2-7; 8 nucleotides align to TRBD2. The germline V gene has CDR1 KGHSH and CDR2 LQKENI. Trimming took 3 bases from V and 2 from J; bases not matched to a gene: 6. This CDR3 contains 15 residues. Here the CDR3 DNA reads TGTGCCAGCTCACCGGGAACCGGGAGGGCCTACGAGCAGTACTTC. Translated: CASSPGTGRAYEQYF.

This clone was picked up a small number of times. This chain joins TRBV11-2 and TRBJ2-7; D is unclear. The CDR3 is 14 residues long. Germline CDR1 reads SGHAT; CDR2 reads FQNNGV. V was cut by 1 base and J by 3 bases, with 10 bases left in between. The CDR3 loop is CASSLVIRGYEQYV. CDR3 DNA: TGTGCCAGCAGCTTAGTGATTCGCGGCTACGAGCAGTACGTC.

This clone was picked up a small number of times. The CDR3 loop reads CASSLVSGSTDTQYF. DNA for the CDR3: TGCGCCAGCAGCTTAGTAAGCGGAAGCACAGATACGCAGTATTTT. This sequence joins TRBV5-1 and TRBJ2-3; tentatively, D is TRBD2 (5 bases). V lost 2 bases, J lost 0 bases, and 10 bases lay in between. In germline, CDR1 is SGHRS, CDR2 YFSETQ. The length of the CDR3 is 15 residues.

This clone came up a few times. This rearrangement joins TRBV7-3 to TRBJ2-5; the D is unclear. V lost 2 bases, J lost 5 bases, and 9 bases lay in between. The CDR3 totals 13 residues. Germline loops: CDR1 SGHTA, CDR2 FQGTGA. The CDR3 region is CASSLLTRETQYF. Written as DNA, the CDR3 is TGTGCCAGCAGCTTATTAACCCGGGAGACCCAGTACTTC.

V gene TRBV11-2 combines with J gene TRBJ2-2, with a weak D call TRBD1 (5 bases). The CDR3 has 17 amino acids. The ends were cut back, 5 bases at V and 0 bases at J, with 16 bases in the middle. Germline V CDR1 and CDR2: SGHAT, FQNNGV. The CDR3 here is CASSRLGQGPNTGELFF. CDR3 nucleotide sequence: TGTGCCAGCAGCCGCCTCGGGCAGGGCCCGAACACCGGGGAGCTGTTTTTT.